This T cell receptor beta chain was found in a study of shared clonotypes between healthy human individuals. To note about this clone: Its specificity is not known.

Study-wide findings and caveats: Relative to clonotypes present in all four donors, those not shared had lower generation probabilities. An expected dependence of interdonor clonotype sharing on sequencing depth was noted.

Splitting the CD4+ cells yielded a CD45RA+ naive subset and a CD45RA-negative memory subset. Deep-level assay runs were performed. Produced via immunoSEQ multiplex PCR; TCRdb's table is partial and in-frame only. This table has roughly 220,000 clones, over 50% appearing once. The V end was cut by 0 bases, the J end by 1 base, with 11 bases between. This CDR3 comprises 15 residues. From germline, CDR1 is SGHDT and CDR2 YYEEEE. The sample taken for sequencing was memory CD4+ T cells sorted from blood. The subset here: CD45RA-negative fraction. The origin of this receptor is a man under 40 in good health. The chain couples TRBV5-6 to TRBJ2-7, with D perhaps TRBD1 (5 bases). The CDR3 loop reads CASSLVRTTSYEQYF. Written as DNA, the CDR3 is TGTGCCAGCAGCTTGGTCAGGACAACATCCTACGAGCAGTACTTC.